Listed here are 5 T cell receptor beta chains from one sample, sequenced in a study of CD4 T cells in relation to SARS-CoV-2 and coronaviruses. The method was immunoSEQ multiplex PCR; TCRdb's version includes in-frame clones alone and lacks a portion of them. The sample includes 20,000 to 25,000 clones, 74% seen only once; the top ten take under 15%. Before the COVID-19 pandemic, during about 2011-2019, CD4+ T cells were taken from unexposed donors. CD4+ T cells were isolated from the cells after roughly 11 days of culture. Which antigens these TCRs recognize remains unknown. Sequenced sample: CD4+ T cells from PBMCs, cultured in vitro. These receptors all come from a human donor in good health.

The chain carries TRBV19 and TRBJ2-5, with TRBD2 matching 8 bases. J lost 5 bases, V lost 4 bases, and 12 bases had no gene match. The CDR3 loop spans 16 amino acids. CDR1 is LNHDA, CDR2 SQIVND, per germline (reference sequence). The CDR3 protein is CASSSTRVGGGETQYF. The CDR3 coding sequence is TGTGCCAGTAGTAGTACCAGGGTTGGCGGGGGGGAGACCCAGTACTTC.

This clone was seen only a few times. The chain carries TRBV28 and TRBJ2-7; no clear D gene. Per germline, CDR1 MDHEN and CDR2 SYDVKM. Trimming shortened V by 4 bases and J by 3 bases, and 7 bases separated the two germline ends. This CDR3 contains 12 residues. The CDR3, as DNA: TGTGCCAGCAGTTCATTCCTCTACGAGCAGTACTTC. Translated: CASSSFLYEQYF.

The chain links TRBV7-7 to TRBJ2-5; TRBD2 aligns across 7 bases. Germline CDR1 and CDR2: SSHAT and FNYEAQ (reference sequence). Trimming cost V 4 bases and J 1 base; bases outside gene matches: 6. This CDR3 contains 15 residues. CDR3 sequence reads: CASSSSGSLQETQYF. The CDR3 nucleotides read TGTGCCAGCAGCTCTAGCGGCTCCCTCCAAGAGACCCAGTACTTC.

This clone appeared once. The CDR3 nucleotides read TGTGCCAGCACCTCCGGGGTAGGTGGTTCCTACGAGCAGTACTTC. This gives the protein CASTSGVGGSYEQYF. The V gene is TRBV5-4, the J gene TRBJ2-7, with D perhaps matching TRBD2 (5 bases). The CDR3 extends over 15 amino acids. Germline values: CDR1 SGHNT, CDR2 YYREEE (reference sequence). Trimming took off 6 bases at V and 1 base at J, with 17 bases between the two ends.

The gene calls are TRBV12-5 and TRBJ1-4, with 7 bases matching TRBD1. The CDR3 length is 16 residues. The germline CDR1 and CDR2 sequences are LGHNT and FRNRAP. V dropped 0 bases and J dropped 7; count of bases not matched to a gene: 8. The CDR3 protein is CASGLVFRGFIEKLFF. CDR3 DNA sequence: TGTGCTAGTGGTTTGGTATTCAGGGGGTTTATTGAAAAACTGTTTTTT.